The 23 T cell receptor beta chains presented below share a single source sample, sequenced in a study of T cell changes during pregnancy in multiple sclerosis. The data were produced by immunoSEQ multiplex PCR, yet TCRdb's version contains in-frame clones alone and is incomplete. The profile shows 65,000 to 85,000 clones, 85% to 95% of them singletons. The source was CD4+ T cells from peripheral blood mononuclear cells, collected after pregnancy. These receptors all stem from a female donor with multiple sclerosis, enrolled in a pregnancy study.

This clone was recorded a few times. The junction departs from the called germline gene at one end, perhaps through a read error. The chain combines TRBV7-7 with TRBJ2-7; 13 bases are shared with TRBD2. The CDR3 runs 14 residues. Germline CDR1 is SSHAT and CDR2 is FNYEAQ (reference sequence). The CDR3 nucleotides read TGTGCTAGCAGCCCTGGACTAGCGGGAGACGAGCAGTACTTC. This encodes CASSPGLAGDEQYF.

The chain employs TRBV7-8 and TRBJ1-4, with 7 bases identical to TRBD1. Unmatched junction bases numbered 7, after V lost 5 bases and J lost 4 bases. This CDR3 comprises 15 residues. Per the germline V gene, CDR1 is SGHVS and CDR2 is FQNEAQ. CDR3 DNA sequence: TGTGCCAGCAGCGTAGTGGGACAGAATAATGAAAAACTGTTTTTT. Translating gives CASSVVGQNNEKLFF.

The chain recombines TRBV19 with TRBJ2-2; 8 bases agree with TRBD1. The CDR3 extends over 17 amino acids. V was clipped by 3 bases and J by 6 bases; unmatched bases: 12. The germline V gene encodes CDR1 LNHDA and CDR2 SQIVND (reference sequence). CDR3 in DNA: TGTGCCAGTAGTATCAGGTCCGGACAGGGTTTTCCCGGGGAGCTGTTTTTT. This codes for CASSIRSGQGFPGELFF.

The chain is built from TRBV27 and TRBJ2-3; D may be TRBD1 (5 bases). Germline CDR1 and CDR2: MNHEY and SMNVEV (reference sequence). The CDR3 extends over 15 amino acids. Trimming took 3 bases from V and 1 from J, leaving 11 bases between them. The CDR3 loop reads CASSFATGRTDTQYF. In nucleotides, the CDR3 is TGTGCCAGCAGTTTTGCAACAGGACGCACAGATACGCAGTATTTT.

The CDR3 protein is CATQTGGTDTQYF. The CDR3 nucleotides read TGTGCCACCCAGACAGGGGGGACAGATACGCAGTATTTT. The V and J genes are TRBV15 and TRBJ2-3; TRBD1 agrees at 9 bases. In germline, CDR1 is LNHNV, CDR2 YYDKDF (reference sequence). The CDR3 totals 13 residues. V was clipped by 8 bases and J by 3 bases; unmatched bases: 3.

The chain recombines TRBV28 with TRBJ2-7, with a tentative D call TRBD1 (5 bases). CDR3 length: 15 residues. V lost 2 bases and J 12 bases, leaving 23 bases between the germline ends. CDR1 is MDHEN, CDR2 SYDVKM, per germline. CDR3 protein: CASSLEIPFGRVVYF. In nucleotides, the CDR3 is TGTGCCAGCAGTTTAGAGATCCCCTTTGGCAGGGTCGTGTACTTC.

Comment on this clone: Germline and junction disagree at one end, which may indicate a read error. This rearrangement joins TRBV7-7 to TRBJ2-7; 8 bases are a match to TRBD2. Per the germline V gene, CDR1 is SSHAT and CDR2 is FNYEAQ (reference sequence). The CDR3 consists of 14 residues. CDR3 DNA sequence: TGTGCTAGCAGCTTCAATAGCGGGGTTCTTTGGCAGTACTTC. This sequence encodes CASSFNSGVLWQYF.

The chain combines TRBV15 with TRBJ1-1; 8 bases map to TRBD1. V dropped 5 bases and J dropped 1; count of bases not matched to a gene: 6. Germline loops: CDR1 LNHNV, CDR2 YYDKDF (reference sequence). The length of the CDR3 is 15 residues. CDR3 region: CATSGQGAQNTEAFF. The CDR3 coding sequence is TGTGCCACCAGCGGCCAGGGGGCGCAGAACACTGAAGCTTTCTTT. Filled out from reference TRBV15 and TRBJ1-1, the complete variable domain reads DAMVIQNPRYQVTQFGKPVTLSCSQTLNHNVMYWYQQKSSQAPKLLFHYYDKDFNNEADTPDNFQSRRPNTSFCFLDIRSPGLGDTAMYLCATSGQGAQNTEAFFGQGTRLTVV.

The chain has TRBV6-5 and TRBJ2-1; 12 positions agree with TRBD2. The V gene end was trimmed by 2 bases and the J gene end by 1 base; junction bases not matched to a gene: 0. Looked up from germline, CDR1 is MNHEY and CDR2 is SVGAGI. The CDR3 totals 16 residues. CDR3 sequence: CASSYLAGGSYNEQFF. In nucleotides, the CDR3 is TGTGCCAGCAGTTACCTAGCGGGGGGGTCCTACAATGAGCAGTTCTTC.

The genes are TRBV11-2 and TRBJ2-7; tentatively, D is TRBD1 (6 bases). Germline loops: CDR1 SGHAT, CDR2 FQNNGV. This CDR3 comprises 12 residues. Trimming took off 6 bases at V and 3 bases at J, with 9 bases between the two ends. The CDR3 DNA reads TGTGCCAGCAGTCGAGGGGGCTACGAGCAGTACTTC. Translated: CASSRGGYEQYF.

This chain connects TRBV7-8 to TRBJ1-3; D is ambiguous. Germline V gene data show CDR1 as SGHVS and CDR2 as FQNEAQ. Trimming removed 5 bases from V and 5 bases from J, with 13 bases in between. The CDR3 consists of 14 residues. The CDR3 protein is CASSPGPGRNTIYF. CDR3 DNA sequence: TGTGCCAGCAGCCCAGGCCCCGGCCGAAACACCATATATTTT.

The chain's CDR3 is CASRGGIVGTQYF. The CDR3 DNA is TGTGCCAGCAGGGGAGGGATTGTTGGGACCCAGTACTTC. The chain joins TRBV2 to TRBJ2-5, with 7 bases matching TRBD2. V trimming: 6 bases; J trimming: 7 bases; junction bases outside the gene matches: 8. The CDR3 is 13 amino acids. CDR1 and CDR2 (germline): SNHLY, FYNNEI.

This sequence joins TRBV5-1 and TRBJ2-7, with 11 bases matching TRBD2. V gave up 4 bases and J gave up 6 bases; unmatched junction bases: 9. CDR1 is SGHRS and CDR2 is YFSETQ in the germline V gene. CDR3 length equals 15 residues. Here the CDR3 DNA reads TGCGCCAGCAGCCAATTAGCGGGAGGGCCGGGCGAGCAGTACTTC. Translated, it gives CASSQLAGGPGEQYF.

The J gene is TRBJ2-5, the V gene TRBV18, with TRBD1 matching over 7 bases. CDR1 is KGHSH and CDR2 is LQKENI in the germline V gene. This CDR3 has 15 amino acids. Germline trimming cut 2 bases from V and 5 bases from J; bases unmatched to any gene: 8. The CDR3 sequence: CASSPVTGVGETQYF. CDR3 bases: TGTGCCAGCTCACCAGTTACAGGGGTTGGGGAGACCCAGTACTTC.

The chain uses TRBV29-1 and TRBJ1-2; possibly TRBD1 for D (6 bases). The ends were cut back, 6 bases at V and 7 bases at J, with 12 bases in the middle. There are 11 residues in the CDR3. Germline CDR1 is SQVTM and CDR2 is ANQGSEA. The CDR3 region is CSVTGSSGYTF. Here the CDR3 DNA reads TGCAGCGTCACAGGGTCCTCTGGCTACACCTTC.

This chain uses TRBV11-1 with TRBJ2-3; no clear D gene. CDR1 is SGHAT, CDR2 FQDESV, per germline (reference sequence). The CDR3 length is 14 residues. The ends were cut back, 3 bases at V and 0 bases at J, with 7 bases in the middle. In nucleotides, the CDR3 is TGTGCCAGCAGCTTGTCCGGGAGCACAGATACGCAGTATTTT. The encoded protein is CASSLSGSTDTQYF. The full variable domain, in which reference TRBV11-1 and TRBJ2-3 provide the parts outside the CDR3, is EAEVAQSPRYKITEKSQAVAFWCDPISGHATLYWYRQILGQGPELLVQFQDESVVDDSQLPKDRFSAERLKGVDSTLKIQPAELGDSAMYLCASSLSGSTDTQYFGPGTRLTVL.

Concerning this clone: At one end, the junction sequence differs from germline, possibly due to a read error. This chain joins TRBV7-7 and TRBJ2-2, with D unresolved. This CDR3 has 14 residues. CDR1 and CDR2 from the germline V gene are SSHAT and FNYEAQ (reference sequence). Here the CDR3 reads CASSLAQSGGELFF. The CDR3 DNA reads TGTGCTAGCAGCTTAGCACAGAGTGGCGGGGAGCTGTTTTTT.

The V call is TRBV28, the J call TRBJ2-2; possible D gene TRBD1, 6 bases. Per germline, CDR1 MDHEN and CDR2 SYDVKM. V was shortened by 4 bases and J by 0 bases, with 12 bases between the two germline ends. The CDR3 length is 16 residues. CDR3 in amino acids: CASSSGQWANTGELFF. DNA of the CDR3: TGTGCCAGCAGTTCCGGACAGTGGGCGAACACCGGGGAGCTGTTTTTT.

CDR3 coding DNA: TGTGCCTGGAGTATTCTATTCACCGGGGAGCTGTTTTTT. Its translation: CAWSILFTGELFF. The rearrangement links TRBV30 to TRBJ2-2; D is undetermined. The CDR3 runs 13 residues. Between the trimmed V and J ends, which lost 2 bases and 4 bases, there was a span of 8 bases. CDR1 is GTSNPN and CDR2 is SVGIG in the germline V gene (reference sequence).

Turning to this clone: One end of the junction is discordant with germline, which a read error may explain. This rearrangement joins TRBV7-7 to TRBJ2-2; D is perhaps TRBD1 (6 bases). The CDR3 has 15 amino acids. CDR1 and CDR2 (germline): SSHAT, FNYEAQ (reference sequence). The CDR3 loop reads CASSRDILSTGELFF. The CDR3 DNA is TGTGCTAGCAGCCGGGACATCCTCTCCACCGGGGAGCTGTTTTTT.

The rearrangement links TRBV10-3 to TRBJ1-2; D ambiguous. The V end was cut by 4 bases, the J end by 8 bases, with 14 bases between. Germline V gene data show CDR1 as ENHRY and CDR2 as SYGVKD. The CDR3 loop spans 13 amino acids. The CDR3 loop is CAISASVGGGYTF. Here the CDR3 DNA reads TGTGCCATCAGTGCCAGTGTTGGAGGCGGCTACACCTTC.

V and J are TRBV9 and TRBJ2-1, with TRBD2 identical over 9 bases. The germline V gene encodes CDR1 SGDLS and CDR2 YYNGEE. The CDR3 is 13 amino acids. V gave up 7 bases and J gave up 7 bases; unmatched junction bases: 6. The CDR3, as DNA: TGTGCCAGCTCCCTAGCGGGAAGGAATGAGCAGTTCTTC. This gives the protein CASSLAGRNEQFF.

This chain uses TRBV29-1 with TRBJ2-3; TRBD2 is a possible D gene (5 bases). CDR3 size: 13 residues. V lost 4 bases, J lost 2 bases, and 10 bases lay in between. Germline V gene data show CDR1 as SQVTM and CDR2 as ANQGSEA. CDR3 DNA: TGCAGCGTTGGAGGGTTGTTCACAGATACGCAGTATTTT. Its protein is CSVGGLFTDTQYF.